One and the same sample provided the 29 T cell receptor beta chains below, sequenced in a study of blood T cell repertoires in COVID-19. The assay was immunoSEQ multiplex PCR, and TCRdb's table has in-frame clones only and misses some. The sample holds some 670,000 clones, about 87% seen once. The sequencing sample was made of peripheral blood. Source of these receptors: a woman younger than 30 with acute or convalescent COVID-19.

The V and J genes are TRBV7-6 and TRBJ2-1; 8 positions agree with TRBD2. This CDR3 contains 15 residues. Germline loops: CDR1 SGHVS, CDR2 FNYEAQ. V lost 5 bases and J lost 7; bases outside the gene matches: 10. CDR3 nucleotides: TGTGCCAGCAGCAATCGGGGGGGATTTTTAAATGAGCAGTTCTTC. Translating gives CASSNRGGFLNEQFF.

V usage is TRBV6-2 or TRBV6-3 and J usage is TRBJ2-3; D call uncertain. The V end lost 6 bases, the J end lost 2 bases, and 15 bases lay between the germline ends. Germline-derived CDR1 and CDR2 are MNHEY and SVGEGT. This CDR3 has 15 amino acids. The CDR3 sequence is CASSLETGATDTQYF. The CDR3 nucleotides are TGTGCCAGCAGCCTAGAAACGGGTGCCACAGATACGCAGTATTTT.

On this clone: This CDR3 is also generated by other DNA sequences in the sample. This chain links TRBV6-2 or TRBV6-3 with TRBJ2-7; 7 positions agree with TRBD1. This CDR3 is built from 15 residues. The trim removed 2 bases at V and 2 bases at J, leaving 6 bases unmatched. The germline gives CDR1 MNHEY, CDR2 SVGEGT. The CDR3 here is CASSYPPGQTYEQYF. CDR3 DNA: TGTGCCAGCAGTTACCCCCCGGGACAGACCTACGAGCAGTACTTC.

This clone came up many times. One end of the junction does not line up with germline, which may come from a read error. This CDR3 is also generated by other DNA sequences in the sample. V is TRBV19 and J is TRBJ1-5; tentative D call: TRBD1 (5 bases). This CDR3 comprises 13 residues. Germline assignment: CDR1 LNHDA and CDR2 SQIVND (reference sequence). The CDR3, as DNA: TGTGCCAGTAGGGACATAAGCAATCAACCCCAGCATTTT. Translated: CASRDISNQPQHF.

V and J are TRBV4-3 and TRBJ2-7, with 8 bases identical to TRBD2. The CDR3 runs to 15 residues. The J segment lost 8 bases and the V segment lost 2 bases, leaving 11 bases of the junction unmatched. Germline V gene sequence: CDR1 LGHNA, CDR2 YSLEER. As DNA, the CDR3 is TGCGCCAGCAGCCAACAGCGGGGGACCGGGGGTAAGCAGTACTTC. The encoded protein is CASSQQRGTGGKQYF.

V and J are TRBV5-1 and TRBJ2-7; 7 nucleotides match TRBD2. Germline V gene data show CDR1 as SGHRS and CDR2 as YFSETQ. The CDR3 sequence is 14 residues long. V lost 0 bases to trimming and J lost 3 bases; unmatched junction nucleotides: 3. CDR3 nucleotides: TGCGCCAGCAGCTTGGGGCGGGGGAACTACGAGCAGTACTTC. Protein sequence: CASSLGRGNYEQYF.

The rearrangement joins TRBV5-5 to TRBJ2-3; the match to TRBD2 covers 13 bases. V shed 4 bases, J shed 4 bases, and the junction held 6 bases outside the gene matches. CDR1 and CDR2 (germline): SGHKS, YYEKEE (reference sequence). The CDR3 covers 16 residues. CDR3 residues: CASSPTSGGAADTQYF. The CDR3 DNA follows: TGTGCCAGCAGCCCTACTAGCGGGGGGGCCGCAGATACGCAGTATTTT.

This CDR3 reads CASSLEFYGEQFF. CDR3 DNA sequence: TGTGCCAGCAGCTTAGAGTTCTACGGTGAGCAGTTCTTC. The chain has TRBV7-2 and TRBJ2-1; D remains unclear. This CDR3 contains 13 residues. The germline gives CDR1 SGHTA, CDR2 FQGNSA. V was trimmed by 1 base and J by 9 bases, leaving 10 bases between them.

The V gene is TRBV12-3 or TRBV12-4, the J gene TRBJ1-1; TRBD1 matches at 8 bases. Trimming at V came to 5 bases and at J to 7 bases, leaving 3 bases not matched to a gene. The CDR3 is 12 amino acids. The CDR3 region has the DNA TGTGCCAGCAGTCAGGGGGCTATTGAAGCTTTCTTT. It yields the protein CASSQGAIEAFF.

The count of this clone is one. The V call is TRBV28, the J call TRBJ2-7, with D hard to call. The germline V gene has CDR1 MDHEN and CDR2 SYDVKM. With 4 bases removed from V and 3 bases from J, the gap between germline ends came to 10 bases. This CDR3 is built from 13 residues. The CDR3 sequence is CASSSVPIYEQYF. The CDR3 coding sequence is TGTGCCAGCAGTTCGGTTCCGATCTACGAGCAGTACTTC.

The chain's CDR3 is CASSSGFEAFF. DNA of the CDR3: TGTGCCAGCAGCTCGGGATTTGAAGCTTTCTTT. V is TRBV5-6 and J is TRBJ1-1; D ambiguous. This CDR3 spans 11 amino acids. Deletions cut 3 bases from V and 7 bases from J, with 7 bases between. Germline V CDR1 and CDR2: SGHDT, YYEEEE. The full variable domain, its missing parts supplied by reference TRBV5-6 and TRBJ1-1, is DAGVTQSPTHLIKTRGQQVTLRCSPKSGHDTVSWYQQALGQGPQFIFQYYEEEERQRGNFPDRFSGHQFPNYSSELNVNALLLGDSALYLCASSSGFEAFFGQGTRLTVV.

The chain recombines TRBV14 with TRBJ1-5; 11 bases are a match to TRBD1. Germline V gene data show CDR1 as SGHDN and CDR2 as FVKESK. The CDR3 is 19 amino acids. V shed 5 bases, J shed 1 base, and the junction held 13 bases outside the gene matches. The CDR3 sequence is CASSFSGTGGEVSNQPQHF. DNA of the CDR3: TGTGCCAGCAGCTTTTCCGGGACAGGGGGGGAGGTAAGCAATCAGCCCCAGCATTTT. Based on the CDR3 plus reference TRBV14 and TRBJ1-5, the full variable domain is EAGVTQFPSHSVIEKGQTVTLRCDPISGHDNLYWYRRVMGKEIKFLLHFVKESKQDESGMPNNRFLAERTGGTYSTLKVQPAELEDSGVYFCASSFSGTGGEVSNQPQHFGDGTRLSIL.

This clone was detected only once. The V and J genes are TRBV6-4 and TRBJ2-3; 13 nucleotides line up with TRBD2. The CDR3 length is 15 residues. Trimming took 8 bases from V and 4 from J; bases not matched to a gene: 6. Germline values: CDR1 MRHNA, CDR2 SNTAGT. In nucleotides, the CDR3 is TGTGCCAGCGCTGATACTAGCGGGGGGGCAGATACGCAGTATTTT. Translation gives CASADTSGGADTQYF.

The genes are TRBV3-1 (or the pseudogene TRBV3-2) and TRBJ1-3, with D possibly TRBD1 on 6 matching bases. The V end was cut by 1 base, the J end by 1 base, with 8 bases between. CDR1 and CDR2 from the germline V gene are LGHDT and YNNKEL (reference sequence). This CDR3 is 15 amino acids long. CDR3 amino acids: CASSQADRSGNTIYF. CDR3 sequence (DNA): TGTGCCAGCAGCCAAGCGGACAGATCTGGAAACACCATATATTTT.

The J gene is TRBJ1-3, the V gene TRBV4-3; a weak D match, TRBD1 (6 bases). This CDR3 has 17 amino acids. Germline V lookup: CDR1 LGHNA, CDR2 YSLEER. The germline V and J ends were trimmed by 4 bases and 0 bases, with 16 bases remaining between them. CDR3 sequence: CASSPSGTTSSGNTIYF. The DNA for the CDR3 is TGCGCCAGCAGCCCGTCCGGGACAACAAGCTCTGGAAACACCATATATTTT.

The genes are TRBV11-2 and TRBJ2-2; 8 bases agree with TRBD2. This CDR3 has 16 residues. J lost 2 bases, V lost 2 bases, and 4 bases had no gene match. CDR1 is SGHAT and CDR2 is FQNNGV in the germline V gene. The CDR3 DNA sequence: TGTGCCAGCAGCTTATCTAGCGGGCCCAACACCGGGGAGCTGTTTTTT. Translating it yields CASSLSSGPNTGELFF.

The gene calls are TRBV7-8 and TRBJ1-6; the match to TRBD1 covers 9 bases. The CDR3 has 15 residues. Germline values: CDR1 SGHVS, CDR2 FQNEAQ. The V segment lost 4 bases and the J segment 9 bases; nucleotides outside the gene matches: 7. Written as DNA, the CDR3 is TGTGCCAGCAGCTGGGGACAGGGAGTGATTTCACCCCTCCACTTT. Protein product: CASSWGQGVISPLHF.

The chain joins TRBV29-1 to TRBJ2-1; possible D gene TRBD1, 6 bases. Germline V gene lookup returns CDR1 SQVTM and CDR2 ANQGSEA. V was clipped by 4 bases and J by 3 bases, with 10 bases between them. The CDR3 length is 13 residues. CDR3 loop: CSVVGQNYNEQFF. CDR3 coding DNA: TGCAGCGTTGTTGGACAGAACTACAATGAGCAGTTCTTC.

This chain uses TRBV6-2 or TRBV6-3 with TRBJ1-2; D is perhaps TRBD1 (6 bases). CDR1 is MNHEY, CDR2 SVGEGT, per germline. V shed 4 bases and J shed 4 bases, with 13 bases lying between them. The CDR3 is 14 residues long. DNA of the CDR3: TGTGCCAGCAGTTCCCCGGACAGCTTCTATGGCTACACCTTC. Encoded protein: CASSSPDSFYGYTF.

J is TRBJ1-2 and V is TRBV11-2; no reliable D call. V was pared by 4 bases and J by 4 bases, with 7 bases between. This CDR3 has 12 residues. Germline CDR1 and CDR2: SGHAT and FQNNGV. CDR3 DNA: TGTGCCAGCAGCTCAACTCCCTATGGCTACACCTTC. This gives the protein CASSSTPYGYTF. The full variable domain, its missing parts supplied by reference TRBV11-2 and TRBJ1-2, is EAGVAQSPRYKIIEKRQSVAFWCNPISGHATLYWYQQILGQGPKLLIQFQNNGVVDDSQLPKDRFSAERLKGVDSTLKIQPAKLEDSAVYLCASSSTPYGYTFGSGTRLTVV.

V usage is TRBV29-1 and J usage is TRBJ2-1; D not resolved. The CDR3 is made up of 13 amino acids. Looked up from germline, CDR1 is SQVTM and CDR2 is ANQGSEA. Between the trimmed V and J ends, which lost 5 bases and 8 bases, there was a span of 16 bases. CDR3 sequence reads: CSVSGLALDEQFF. CDR3 in DNA: TGCAGCGTTTCGGGTCTGGCGCTCGATGAGCAGTTCTTC.

The chain carries TRBV4-1 and TRBJ1-2; no clear D gene. Trimming left V 0 bases short and J 1 base short, with 9 bases between. Germline loops: CDR1 MGHRA, CDR2 YSYEKL. The CDR3 loop spans 15 amino acids. The CDR3 coding sequence is TGCGCCAGCAGCCAAGAAGTTCACAGTAACTATGGCTACACCTTC. It codes for CASSQEVHSNYGYTF.

The chain uses TRBV5-1 and TRBJ1-3; 7 nucleotides match TRBD1. J gave up 2 bases and V 3 bases, and 11 bases lay outside the gene matches. The CDR3 contains 17 residues. Germline loops: CDR1 SGHRS, CDR2 YFSETQ. The CDR3 DNA is TGCGCCAGCAGCTCCGGACCGACAGGGCAAACTGGAAACACCATATATTTT. It codes for CASSSGPTGQTGNTIYF.

J is TRBJ1-6 and V is TRBV7-2; 7 bases map to TRBD1. There are 15 residues in the CDR3. Trimming at V came to 1 base and at J to 7 bases, leaving 4 bases not matched to a gene. Germline V lookup: CDR1 SGHTA, CDR2 FQGNSA. Here the CDR3 reads CASSLVLDRNSPLHF. CDR3 sequence (DNA): TGTGCCAGCAGCTTAGTCTTGGACAGGAATTCACCCCTCCACTTT.

V is TRBV30 and J is TRBJ2-1; TRBD2 matches at 8 bases. V lost 2 bases to trimming and J lost 8 bases; unmatched junction nucleotides: 5. Germline CDR1 and CDR2: GTSNPN and SVGIG (reference sequence). The CDR3 runs 13 residues. The CDR3 nucleotides read TGTGCCTGGAGTCGACTAGCGCAGTATGAGCAGTTCTTC. Translating gives CAWSRLAQYEQFF.

The V gene is TRBV12-3 or TRBV12-4, the J gene TRBJ1-1; D possibly corresponds to TRBD1 (6 bases). The CDR3 consists of 13 residues. The germline V and J ends were trimmed by 4 bases and 0 bases, with 6 bases remaining between them. The CDR3 spells CASSWTVNTEAFF. CDR3 coding DNA: TGTGCCAGCAGTTGGACAGTGAACACTGAAGCTTTCTTT.

The genes are TRBV6-4 and TRBJ2-3; possible D gene TRBD2, 6 bases. CDR3 size: 16 residues. V gave up 2 bases and J gave up 2 bases, with 14 bases separating them. CDR1 is MRHNA and CDR2 is SNTAGT in the germline V gene. The CDR3 loop is CASSDVGGLATDTQYF. CDR3 in DNA: TGTGCCAGCAGTGACGTGGGGGGATTGGCCACAGATACGCAGTATTTT.

The rearrangement links TRBV12-3 or TRBV12-4 to TRBJ1-5; D is undetermined. CDR3 size: 13 residues. V was shortened by 5 bases and J by 2 bases, with 7 bases between the two germline ends. CDR3 sequence reads: CASSPTRNQPQHF. The CDR3, as DNA: TGTGCCAGCAGTCCGACACGCAATCAGCCCCAGCATTTT.

This chain links TRBV10-3 with TRBJ1-2; D might be TRBD1 (5 bases). Trimming stripped 1 base from V and 5 bases from J, with 8 bases between. Germline assignment: CDR1 ENHRY and CDR2 SYGVKD. The CDR3 runs 13 residues. In DNA, the CDR3 is TGTGCCATCAGTGAGTTAAAGGGGTATGGCTACACCTTC. Protein product: CAISELKGYGYTF.